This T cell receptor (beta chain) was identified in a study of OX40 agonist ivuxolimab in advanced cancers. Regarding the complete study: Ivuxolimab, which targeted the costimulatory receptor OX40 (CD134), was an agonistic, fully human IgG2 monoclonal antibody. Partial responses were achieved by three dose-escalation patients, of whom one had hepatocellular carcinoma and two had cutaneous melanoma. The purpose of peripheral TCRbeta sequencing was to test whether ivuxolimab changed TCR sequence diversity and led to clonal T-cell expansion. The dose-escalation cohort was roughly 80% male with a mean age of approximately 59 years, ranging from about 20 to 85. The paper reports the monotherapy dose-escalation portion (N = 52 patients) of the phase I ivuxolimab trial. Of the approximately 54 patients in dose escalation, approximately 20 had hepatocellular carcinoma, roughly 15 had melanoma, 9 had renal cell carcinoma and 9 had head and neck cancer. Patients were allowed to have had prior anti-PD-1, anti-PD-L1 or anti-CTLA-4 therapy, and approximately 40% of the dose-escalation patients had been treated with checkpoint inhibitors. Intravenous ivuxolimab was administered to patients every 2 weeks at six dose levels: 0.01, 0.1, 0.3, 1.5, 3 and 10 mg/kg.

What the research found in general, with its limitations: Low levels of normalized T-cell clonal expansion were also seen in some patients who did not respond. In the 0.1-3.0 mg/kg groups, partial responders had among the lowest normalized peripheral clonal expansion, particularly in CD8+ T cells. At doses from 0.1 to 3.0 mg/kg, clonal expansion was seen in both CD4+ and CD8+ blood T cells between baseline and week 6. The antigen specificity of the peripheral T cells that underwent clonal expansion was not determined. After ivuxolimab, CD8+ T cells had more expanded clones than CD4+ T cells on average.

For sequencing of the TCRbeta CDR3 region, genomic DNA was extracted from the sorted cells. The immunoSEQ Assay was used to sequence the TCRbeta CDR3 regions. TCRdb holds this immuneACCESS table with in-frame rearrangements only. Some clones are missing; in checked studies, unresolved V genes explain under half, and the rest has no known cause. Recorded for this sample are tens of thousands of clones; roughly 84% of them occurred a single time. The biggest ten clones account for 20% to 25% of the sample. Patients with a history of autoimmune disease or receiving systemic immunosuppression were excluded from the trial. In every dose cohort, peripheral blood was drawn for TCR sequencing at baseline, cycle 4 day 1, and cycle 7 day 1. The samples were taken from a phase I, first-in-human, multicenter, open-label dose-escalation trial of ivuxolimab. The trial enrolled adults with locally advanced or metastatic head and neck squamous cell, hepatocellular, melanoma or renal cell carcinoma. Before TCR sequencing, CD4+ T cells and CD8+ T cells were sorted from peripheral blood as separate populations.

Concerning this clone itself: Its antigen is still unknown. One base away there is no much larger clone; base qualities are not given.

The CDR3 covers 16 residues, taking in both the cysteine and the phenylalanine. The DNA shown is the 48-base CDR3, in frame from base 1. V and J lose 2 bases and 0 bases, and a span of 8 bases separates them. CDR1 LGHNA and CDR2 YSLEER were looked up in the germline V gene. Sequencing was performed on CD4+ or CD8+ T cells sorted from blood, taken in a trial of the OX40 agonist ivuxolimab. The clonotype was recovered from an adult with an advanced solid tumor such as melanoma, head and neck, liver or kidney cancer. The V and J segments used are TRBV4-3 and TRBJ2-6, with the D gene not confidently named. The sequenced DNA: TGCGCCAGCAGCCAAAAAACGGGCTCTGGGGCCAACGTCCTGACTTTC. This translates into CASSQKTGSGANVLTF.